This T cell receptor beta chain was identified during a study of PD-1 blockade in classical Hodgkin lymphoma. Germline V gene sequence: CDR1 GTSNPN, CDR2 SVGIG (reference sequence). Trimming at V came to 2 bases and at J to 0 bases, leaving 6 bases not matched to a gene. CDR3 length: 15 residues. Profiling relied on immunoSEQ multiplex PCR, and the TCRdb table lists in-frame clones only, not all of them. The sample shows about 3,200 clones, roughly 70% of them seen only once. Documented time point: newly diagnosed, previously untreated cHL patient sample. Magnetic negative selection, applied to thawed PBMCs, was used to isolate the CD8+ T cells.

Sequencing was done on a sample of CD8+ T cells from blood. The chain carries TRBV30 and TRBJ2-5, with TRBD2 matching over 7 bases. This TCR was recovered from a human donor with classical Hodgkin lymphoma. This chain's CDR3 is CAWSRGDGDQETQYF. DNA for the CDR3: TGTGCCTGGAGTCGGGGGGACGGTGACCAAGAGACCCAGTACTTC.